The following is a TCR beta chain sequence with its context. The data derive from a study of T cell repertoires in cytomegalovirus infection. One entry per CDR3 protein results from TCRdb running MiXCR on the reads. This table has approximately 200,000 distinct CDR3 sequences, approximately 22% appearing once. CDR3 size: 13 residues. CDR1 is MNHEY and CDR2 is SMNVEV in the germline V gene (reference sequence). J was trimmed by 8 bases and V by 5 bases; bases with no gene match: 7. The TCR sequence derives from a human donor in good health (CMV status not recorded). Some clones in this sample may be carry-over from other donors' samples. What was sequenced was CD8+ T cells from PBMCs. The chain recombines TRBV27 with TRBJ1-2; TRBD1 matches at 8 bases. The CDR3 loop reads CASSPRTGRGYTF. Here the CDR3 DNA reads TGTGCCAGCAGTCCCCGGACAGGGCGCGGCTACACCTTC.